The rows below give T cell receptor beta chains drawn from one sample of a study of T cells in Graves' hyperthyroidism and ophthalmopathy. Via MiXCR, TCRdb re-called the multiplex PCR reads, giving one row per CDR3 protein. The table shows about 420,000 distinct CDR3 sequences, with roughly 14% occurring only once. Sequenced: blood. The receptor set was obtained from a woman between 18 and 30 years old with Graves' hyperthyroidism. Both conserved end residues are part of each CDR3. The order of the fields is clone size, J gene, D gene, V gene, CDR3 protein, CDR3 DNA. D genes are given only for firm matches. Some rows have no size entry. The others give once, few or many, or a class for an expanded clone.

>few|TRBJ1-2|-|TRBV6-5
CASSYSWNNYGYTF
TGTGCCAGCAGTTACTCGTGGAACAACTATGGCTACACCTTC
>many|TRBJ2-3|-|TRBV18
CASSPLDVTDTQYF
TGTGCCAGCTCACCCCTGGACGTCACAGATACGCAGTATTTT
>many|TRBJ2-1|TRBD2|TRBV7-3
CASSPSGGYNEQFF
TGTGCCAGCAGCCCTAGCGGGGGATACAATGAGCAGTTCTTC
>-|TRBJ1-4|-|TRBV9
CASSKTAYNEKLFF
TGTGCCAGCAGCAAGACAGCATATAATGAAAAACTGTTTTTT
>-|TRBJ2-5|-|TRBV6-5
CASSYSRVVETQYF
TGTGCCAGCAGTTACTCCCGGGTGGTCGAGACCCAGTACTTC
>-|TRBJ1-3|-|TRBV2
CASSAPPGNTIYF
TGTGCCAGCAGCGCCCCACCCGGAAACACCATATATTTT
>many|TRBJ2-4|-|TRBV11-2
CASSLGIAESNIQYF
TGTGCCAGCAGTTTAGGTATAGCAGAGTCAAACATTCAGTACTTC
>-|TRBJ2-1|TRBD1|TRBV9
CASSGTGVYEQFF
TGTGCCAGCAGCGGGACAGGGGTCTATGAGCAGTTCTTC
>many|TRBJ1-5|-|TRBV20-1
CSAARGDQPQHF
TGCAGTGCAGCAAGGGGGGATCAGCCCCAGCATTTT
>many|TRBJ1-2|-|TRBV2
CASSEPSGRTYGYTF
TGTGCCAGCAGTGAACCGTCAGGCCGGACCTATGGCTACACCTTC
>-|TRBJ1-2|TRBD1|TRBV5-1
CASSSQGESEYTF
TGCGCCAGCAGCTCGCAGGGGGAATCCGAGTACACCTTC
>-|TRBJ1-1|-|TRBV5-4
CASSRNRGDAEAFF
TGTGCCAGCAGCCGCAACCGGGGAGACGCTGAAGCTTTCTTT